The 32 T cell receptor beta chains presented below share a single source sample, sequenced in a study of cytomegalovirus exposure and HLA in healthy donors (dated by TCRdb to the late 2010s). The library was prepared using the immunoSEQ multiplex PCR assay. The multiplex PCR relied on a mix of 60 forward primers for TCR Vbeta segments and 13 reverse primers for TCR Jbeta segments. Here the immuneACCESS table is served through TCRdb, limited to in-frame sequences with V and J called. Missing clones are a known gap in these copies; in checked studies unresolved V genes cover under half, and the rest lacks a known reason. The sample includes about 120,000 clones, with roughly four fifths observed a single time. More than 3.5% of the sample is taken by the ten largest. Sequencing used PBMCs. Receptor source: a woman aged 40 to 50 in good health and CMV-seropositive.

This clone has only a few counts. The gene calls are TRBV7-9 and TRBJ1-1, with D tentatively TRBD1 (5 bases). V lost 3 bases and J 2 bases, leaving 13 bases between the germline ends. The CDR3 totals 15 residues. Germline CDR1 is SEHNR and CDR2 is FQNEAQ (reference sequence). In DNA, the CDR3 is TGTGCCAGCAGCTTGGCAGGGAGGGTCAACACTGAAGCTTTCTTT. Translated: CASSLAGRVNTEAFF.

This clone appeared a few times. The chain is built from TRBV5-1 and TRBJ2-1; 11 bases are shared with TRBD2. This CDR3 is 17 amino acids long. Germline V gene sequence: CDR1 SGHRS, CDR2 YFSETQ. V dropped 2 bases and J dropped 0; count of bases not matched to a gene: 4. CDR3: CASSFGTSGTSYNEQFF. For the CDR3, the DNA is TGCGCCAGCAGCTTCGGGACTAGCGGAACCTCCTACAATGAGCAGTTCTTC.

The V and J genes are TRBV29-1 and TRBJ2-7; 12 bases fit TRBD2. Germline CDR1 reads SQVTM; CDR2 reads ANQGSEA. This CDR3 spans 16 amino acids. J gave up 3 bases and V 6 bases, and 12 bases lay outside the gene matches. CDR3 sequence (DNA): TGCAGCGTCCAAGCTTCACTAGCGGGAGGCTTCTACGAGCAGTACTTC. Amino acids: CSVQASLAGGFYEQYF.

The V gene is TRBV5-1, the J gene TRBJ2-1; 10 bases align to TRBD2. The germline gives CDR1 SGHRS, CDR2 YFSETQ. This CDR3 region has 16 residues. Trimming at V came to 4 bases and at J to 10 bases, leaving 14 bases not matched to a gene. Here the CDR3 reads CASSATSGGGVLEQFF. The CDR3 region has the DNA TGCGCCAGCAGCGCTACGAGCGGGGGGGGCGTACTCGAGCAGTTCTTC.

The rearrangement joins TRBV28 to TRBJ1-5; D ambiguous. Germline CDR1 and CDR2: MDHEN and SYDVKM. Trimming took 6 bases from V and 1 from J, leaving 10 bases between them. The CDR3 consists of 14 residues. The CDR3 region is CASSFDQSNQPQHF. The DNA of the CDR3 is TGTGCCAGCAGCTTTGATCAGAGCAATCAGCCCCAGCATTTT.

The chain uses TRBV4-3 and TRBJ2-5, with TRBD2 matching over 12 bases. CDR3 size: 17 residues. The V and J ends lost 3 bases and 1 base, in that order; junction bases with no gene match: 6. CDR1 LGHNA and CDR2 YSLEER come from the germline V gene. CDR3 region: CASSQDGLAGPQETQYF. The CDR3 DNA is TGCGCCAGCAGCCAGGATGGACTAGCGGGACCCCAAGAGACCCAGTACTTC.

The rearrangement joins TRBV27 to TRBJ1-1; D is uncertain. Between the trimmed V and J ends, which lost 4 bases and 1 base, there was a span of 10 bases. Germline loops: CDR1 MNHEY, CDR2 SMNVEV (reference sequence). The CDR3 consists of 14 residues. The CDR3 spells CASSYTGKNTEAFF. CDR3 sequence (DNA): TGTGCCAGCAGTTACACGGGGAAGAACACTGAAGCTTTCTTT.

This clone occurred a few times. The genes are TRBV5-6 and TRBJ2-3; D is uncertain. CDR1 is SGHDT, CDR2 YYEEEE, per germline. There are 15 residues in the CDR3. Trimming cost V 1 base and J 4 bases, with 13 bases left between them. The CDR3 DNA is TGTGCCAGCAGCTTGTATCATGCTAGGCCAGATACGCAGTATTTT. As protein: CASSLYHARPDTQYF.

The CDR3 nucleotides read TGTGCCAGCAGTTTATGGGGGACTAGCGGTCAAGAGACCCAGTACTTC. Its translation is CASSLWGTSGQETQYF. J is TRBJ2-5 and V is TRBV28; 11 nucleotides agree with TRBD2. V was clipped by 0 bases and J by 2 bases; unmatched bases: 2. There are 16 residues in the CDR3. Germline loops: CDR1 MDHEN, CDR2 SYDVKM. Supplemented by reference TRBV28 and TRBJ2-5, the full variable domain reads DVKVTQSSRYLVKRTGEKVFLECVQDMDHENMFWYRQDPGLGLRLIYFSYDVKMKEKGDIPEGYSVSREKKERFSLILESASTNQTSMYLCASSLWGTSGQETQYFGPGTRLLVL.

J is TRBJ2-1 and V is TRBV5-1; tentative D call: TRBD1 (7 bases). V was trimmed by 2 bases and J by 4 bases, leaving 13 bases between them. The germline V gene has CDR1 SGHRS and CDR2 YFSETQ. The CDR3 extends over 15 amino acids. CDR3 sequence reads: CASSLGQGGYNEQFF. DNA of the CDR3: TGCGCCAGCAGCTTAGGCCAGGGGGGTTACAATGAGCAGTTCTTC.

The CDR3 is CAISEPGTGNTIYF. CDR3 nucleotide sequence: TGTGCCATCAGTGAGCCGGGTACAGGAAACACCATATATTTT. The chain employs TRBV10-3 and TRBJ1-3, with D unclear. CDR3 size: 14 residues. V lost 2 bases and J lost 4, with 9 bases in between. Looked up from germline, CDR1 is ENHRY and CDR2 is SYGVKD.

The V gene is TRBV30, the J gene TRBJ1-1; 7 bases match TRBD1. This CDR3 comprises 13 residues. Trimming took 5 bases from V and 1 from J; bases not matched to a gene: 4. Per germline, CDR1 GTSNPN and CDR2 SVGIG (reference sequence). The CDR3 loop is CAWAGQSNTEAFF. CDR3 nucleotides: TGTGCCTGGGCGGGACAGTCGAACACTGAAGCTTTCTTT.

The table lists this clone with a count of one. This chain connects TRBV15 to TRBJ1-2; D is possibly TRBD1 (5 bases). The V and J ends lost 8 bases and 0 bases respectively, with 13 bases between them. The CDR3 contains 14 residues. Germline values: CDR1 LNHNV, CDR2 YYDKDF (reference sequence). CDR3: CATGSRGANYGYTF. The CDR3 region has the DNA TGTGCCACCGGAAGTCGGGGGGCTAACTATGGCTACACCTTC.

This chain uses TRBV7-9 with TRBJ1-3; tentative D call: TRBD1 (6 bases). Trimming took 6 bases from V and 2 from J, leaving 20 bases between them. Looked up from germline, CDR1 is SEHNR and CDR2 is FQNEAQ (reference sequence). This CDR3 comprises 17 residues. CDR3 loop: CASSYNEQGTAGNTIYF. DNA for the CDR3: TGTGCCAGCAGTTATAACGAGCAGGGGACGGCTGGAAACACCATATATTTT.

This clone was counted between two and nine times. The genes are TRBV6-5 and TRBJ1-2; 9 bases are shared with TRBD1. V lost 4 bases, J lost 4 bases, and 10 bases stayed unmatched. Germline values: CDR1 MNHEY, CDR2 SVGAGI. The CDR3 has 16 residues. CDR3 residues: CASSSSGTGFTYGYTF. The CDR3 nucleotides read TGTGCCAGCAGTTCCTCCGGGACAGGGTTTACCTATGGCTACACCTTC.

V usage is TRBV2 and J usage is TRBJ1-4; D gene unclear. In germline, CDR1 is SNHLY, CDR2 FYNNEI. The CDR3 extends over 16 amino acids. V was trimmed by 4 bases and J by 4 bases, leaving 16 bases between them. For the CDR3, the DNA is TGTGCCAGCAGTGCCGCTGTATTCTCTAATAATGAAAAACTGTTTTTT. Its protein is CASSAAVFSNNEKLFF.

This clone occurred once. The chain is built from TRBV27 and TRBJ2-5; D might be TRBD2 (5 bases). The tail of the sequence fits TRBJ2-7 better, so the J call may be wrong. This CDR3 is built from 14 residues. Germline V gives CDR1 MNHEY, CDR2 SMNVEV (reference sequence). CDR3 residues: CASSLNGERYEQYF. The DNA for the CDR3 is TGTGCCAGCAGTTTGAACGGGGAGAGGTACGAGCAGTACTTC.

J is TRBJ2-1 and V is TRBV9, with D possibly matching TRBD1 (7 bases). Per the germline V gene, CDR1 is SGDLS and CDR2 is YYNGEE. The CDR3 is 15 amino acids. Trimming removed 2 bases at V and 4 bases at J, with 13 bases between. The CDR3 DNA follows: TGTGCCAGCAGCGTCCGGGCAGGGGGGTACAATGAGCAGTTCTTC. Protein: CASSVRAGGYNEQFF.

The rearrangement joins TRBV5-5 to TRBJ2-7, with 7 bases lining up with TRBD2. V trimming: 6 bases; J trimming: 6 bases; junction bases outside the gene matches: 9. The length of the CDR3 is 13 residues. Per the germline V gene, CDR1 is SGHKS and CDR2 is YYEKEE (reference sequence). CDR3 residues: CASILGGSIEQYF. CDR3 nucleotide sequence: TGTGCCAGCATCCTGGGGGGGTCTATCGAGCAGTACTTC.

This sequence joins TRBV27 and TRBJ1-1, with 9 bases that match TRBD1. The ends lost 2 bases at V and 5 bases at J; junction bases unmatched: 6. The CDR3 totals 15 residues. Germline-derived CDR1 and CDR2 are MNHEY and SMNVEV (reference sequence). The CDR3 protein is CASSLNRGRATEAFF. The CDR3 nucleotides are TGTGCCAGCAGTTTAAACAGGGGGCGCGCGACTGAAGCTTTCTTT.

The rearrangement links TRBV11-3 to TRBJ2-7; TRBD1 matches at 9 bases. The V gene end was trimmed by 5 bases and the J gene end by 1 base; junction bases not matched to a gene: 3. This CDR3 contains 14 residues. Germline V CDR1 and CDR2: SGHNT, YENEEA. The CDR3: CASSPGQGSYEQYF. The CDR3, as DNA: TGTGCCAGCAGCCCGGGACAGGGATCCTACGAGCAGTACTTC.

J is TRBJ2-3 and V is TRBV9; TRBD2 is a possible D gene (5 bases). The germline gives CDR1 SGDLS, CDR2 YYNGEE. With 3 bases removed from V and 2 bases from J, the gap between germline ends came to 10 bases. The CDR3 has 14 residues. The DNA of the CDR3 is TGTGCCAGCAGCGAGGTGGGAGACACAGATACGCAGTATTTT. It specifies CASSEVGDTDTQYF.

The CDR3 bases are TGTGCCAGCAGCCCCGCGGGAGGCTCCTACGAGCAGTACTTC. It translates to CASSPAGGSYEQYF. This chain uses TRBV27 with TRBJ2-5; TRBD2 matches at 8 bases. The J call may be mistaken, given a closer DNA end match to TRBJ2-7. The CDR3 has 14 residues. Germline V gene lookup returns CDR1 MNHEY and CDR2 SMNVEV (reference sequence).

The rearrangement links TRBV5-1 to TRBJ1-2, with 9 bases aligning to TRBD1. The V gene end was trimmed by 0 bases and the J gene end by 3 bases; junction bases not matched to a gene: 0. CDR3 length: 14 residues. Germline-derived CDR1 and CDR2 are SGHRS and YFSETQ. The CDR3 DNA is TGCGCCAGCAGCTTGGGACAGGGGGACTATGGCTACACCTTC. It codes for CASSLGQGDYGYTF.

The chain joins TRBV12-5 to TRBJ1-6; 10 nucleotides align to TRBD1. The V gene end was trimmed by 1 base and the J gene end by 9 bases; junction bases not matched to a gene: 3. Germline V CDR1 and CDR2: LGHNT, FRNRAP. The CDR3 runs to 15 residues. Here the CDR3 DNA reads TGTGCTAGTGGTTTGGGACAGGGGGCGAGTTCACCCCTCCACTTT. It translates to CASGLGQGASSPLHF.

This clone was counted a single time. The chain recombines TRBV13 with TRBJ2-7; D perhaps matches TRBD1 (6 bases). Per germline, CDR1 PRHDT and CDR2 FYEKMQ (reference sequence). V was pared by 3 bases and J by 3 bases, with 12 bases between. The CDR3 length is 14 residues. The CDR3 coding sequence is TGTGCCAGCAGCTTCCGGGACAAACGCTACGAGCAGTACTTC. The encoded protein is CASSFRDKRYEQYF.

This clone was seen a handful of times. This chain uses TRBV6-5 with TRBJ1-2; TRBD1 aligns across 9 bases. Germline V gene lookup returns CDR1 MNHEY and CDR2 SVGAGI. The CDR3 is 15 residues long. The junction had 3 bases not matched to a gene; V was cut back by 0 bases and J by 4 bases. The CDR3 sequence: CASSYSDRGGYGYTF. The CDR3 coding sequence is TGTGCCAGCAGTTACTCGGACAGGGGCGGCTATGGCTACACCTTC.

The rearrangement links TRBV6-5 to TRBJ2-5, with 11 positions matching TRBD2. The DNA end favors TRBJ2-7, so the J call may be wrong. CDR1 and CDR2 (germline): MNHEY, SVGAGI. The CDR3 covers 16 residues. DNA for the CDR3: TGTGCCAGCAGTTCACGACTAGCGGGGATTCATTACGAGCAGTACTTC. It is translated as CASSSRLAGIHYEQYF.

This clone was counted a few times. This chain joins TRBV7-6 and TRBJ1-2; 7 positions agree with TRBD1. The CDR3 length is 15 residues. V gave up 1 base and J gave up 2 bases; unmatched junction bases: 4. Per the germline V gene, CDR1 is SGHVS and CDR2 is FNYEAQ. CDR3 DNA sequence: TGTGCCAGCAGCTTAGGGCCGACAGGGAACTATGGCTACACCTTC. It yields the protein CASSLGPTGNYGYTF.

Worth noting for this clone: A read error may produce the germline difference seen at one junction end. J is TRBJ2-7 and V is TRBV7-9; TRBD1 aligns across 8 bases. The CDR3 sequence is 13 residues long. The germline CDR1 and CDR2 sequences are SEHNR and FQNEAQ (reference sequence). CDR3 amino acids: CASSLASLDRADF. The CDR3 bases are TGTGCCAGCAGCTTAGCAAGTTTGGACAGGGCTGACTTC.

The chain employs TRBV18 and TRBJ1-3; perhaps TRBD1 as D (6 bases). The ends were cut back, 2 bases at V and 4 bases at J, with 18 bases in the middle. The V gene's germline CDR1 is KGHSH and CDR2 LQKENI. CDR3 length: 17 residues. The CDR3, as DNA: TGTGCCAGCTCACCAATACAGGGATCTCTTGAAGGAAACACCATATATTTT. It yields the protein CASSPIQGSLEGNTIYF.

V gene TRBV5-1 combines with J gene TRBJ2-3; the D gene is possibly TRBD2 (6 bases). The V gene lost 4 bases and the J gene lost 2 bases, with 11 bases spanning the gap. The germline V gene encodes CDR1 SGHRS and CDR2 YFSETQ. There are 14 residues in the CDR3. Here the CDR3 reads CASSPGLSTDTQYF. Written as DNA, the CDR3 is TGCGCCAGCAGCCCGGGACTGTCCACAGATACGCAGTATTTT.